Listed below are T cell receptor beta chains from one sample, sequenced in a study of T cells after yellow fever vaccination. TCRdb reprocessed the 5' RACE reads via MiXCR and lists one record per CDR3 protein. The top ten clones hold around 19% of a sample with around 310,000 distinct CDR3 sequences, approximately 4% of them seen once. Sequencing used PBMCs, obtained 15 days after the yellow fever booster vaccination. The source of these receptors is a man aged 18 to 30 who received the YFV17D yellow fever vaccine. CDR3s leave out the opening cysteine and the closing phenylalanine or tryptophan. Only some rows state a clone size, as once, few, many or a class for expanded clones.

v_gene | abundance | CDR3aa
TRBV4-1 | many | ASSQALVGGETQY
TRBV7-9 | many | ASSFPRTGANTEAF
TRBV10-3 | . | AISDLGQPLNTEAF
TRBV5-1 | many | ASTGASGGAGSYNEQF
TRBV20-1 | few | SAISPWTTFSNQPQH
TRBV21-1 | many | ASSNKGPSGAGNTIY
TRBV20-1 | many | SARPPNRGPEQY
TRBV4-1 | few | ASSRSVGQGTETQY
TRBV5-1 | few | ASSAGGRGETQY
TRBV13 | . | ASRTGYGGYT
TRBV7-9 | many | ASSLERGAGRAEAF
TRBV7-8 | . | ASSLQGLLSGNTIY
TRBV12-3/TRBV12-4 | . | ASSLVQALDTQY
TRBV12-3/TRBV12-4 | many | ASRENRRYNSPLH
TRBV7-3 | . | ASSLGALAGGRRDTQY
TRBV6-5 | many | ASTGGGGRMYFGYT
TRBV3-1 | . | ASSQDGLATQY